Below, one T cell receptor beta chain is given with its context. Its antigen is undetermined. The data were produced by immunoSEQ multiplex PCR, yet TCRdb's version contains in-frame clones alone and is incomplete. The table has fewer than 70,000 clones, around three quarters seen once. The V end was cut by 2 bases, the J end by 4 bases, with 12 bases between. The CDR3 sequence is 15 residues long. Germline V gene lookup returns CDR1 SGHVS and CDR2 FQNEAQ. The sample originates from a study of radiotherapy plus CTLA-4 blockade in lung cancer. Study-wide findings and caveats: Best predicting response, reportedly, were early blood T cell clone dynamics, with interferon-beta.

Material: peripheral blood, obtained from a patient treated with radiotherapy plus ipilimumab. V and J are TRBV7-8 and TRBJ1-5; D is unclear. This TCR derives from a human donor with non-small cell lung cancer who had a complete response to radiotherapy plus ipilimumab. Here the CDR3 reads CASSLRVFPNQPQHF. The DNA of the CDR3 is TGTGCCAGCAGCTTAAGGGTATTTCCTAATCAGCCCCAGCATTTT.